The rows below give T cell receptor beta chains drawn from one sample of a study of blood T cell repertoires in COVID-19. The repertoire was sequenced with immunoSEQ multiplex PCR; TCRdb's copy has only in-frame clones and lacks some. The sample includes approximately 110,000 clones, about nine tenths of them seen just once. The sequenced sample was peripheral blood. These receptors were collected from a man aged 35 to 55 with acute or convalescent COVID-19. CDR3s include the opening cysteine and the closing phenylalanine or tryptophan. Each record gives: clone size, CDR3 length, V gene, J gene, CDR3 protein. Clone size is not always given. Where it is, it says once, few, many or a class for expanded clones.

clone_size: -
cdr3_length: 13
v_call: TRBV11-3
j_call: TRBJ2-1
cdr3_aa: CASSSGGNNEQFF

clone_size: -
cdr3_length: 12
v_call: TRBV5-6
j_call: TRBJ1-2
cdr3_aa: CASSWGGDGYTF

clone_size: -
cdr3_length: 14
v_call: TRBV25-1
j_call: TRBJ1-1
cdr3_aa: CASSRDRGNTEAFF

clone_size: -
cdr3_length: 14
v_call: TRBV7-3
j_call: TRBJ2-5
cdr3_aa: CASSRSAVGETQYF

clone_size: -
cdr3_length: 14
v_call: TRBV19
j_call: TRBJ2-3
cdr3_aa: CATQAGGSTDTQYF

clone_size: -
cdr3_length: 15
v_call: TRBV19
j_call: TRBJ1-1
cdr3_aa: CASSRQGFSVTEAFF

clone_size: once
cdr3_length: 16
v_call: TRBV7-9
j_call: TRBJ2-1
cdr3_aa: CASNSVGLAGGFEQFF

clone_size: -
cdr3_length: 15
v_call: TRBV9
j_call: TRBJ2-1
cdr3_aa: CASSLIGDSYNEQFF

clone_size: -
cdr3_length: 15
v_call: TRBV5-5
j_call: TRBJ2-5
cdr3_aa: CASSLEGTGVETQYF

clone_size: -
cdr3_length: 13
v_call: TRBV5-4
j_call: TRBJ1-1
cdr3_aa: CASSLAGNTEAFF

clone_size: -
cdr3_length: 18
v_call: TRBV18
j_call: TRBJ1-5
cdr3_aa: CASSPPPRRAYSNQPQHF

clone_size: -
cdr3_length: 12
v_call: TRBV18
j_call: TRBJ2-1
cdr3_aa: CASSSDRDEQFF

clone_size: -
cdr3_length: 18
v_call: TRBV9
j_call: TRBJ1-6
cdr3_aa: CASSTGQGRGSYNSPLHF

clone_size: -
cdr3_length: 16
v_call: TRBV10-3
j_call: TRBJ1-1
cdr3_aa: CAISPGPLRVNTEAFF

clone_size: -
cdr3_length: 14
v_call: TRBV19
j_call: TRBJ1-3
cdr3_aa: CASMDRGNGNTIYF

clone_size: -
cdr3_length: 15
v_call: TRBV7-8
j_call: TRBJ1-6
cdr3_aa: CASSLRTGSNSPLHF

clone_size: few
cdr3_length: 14
v_call: TRBV5-4
j_call: TRBJ1-6
cdr3_aa: CASSFGQDNSPLHF

clone_size: -
cdr3_length: 14
v_call: TRBV5-4
j_call: TRBJ2-7
cdr3_aa: CASSSEGQALLQYF

clone_size: -
cdr3_length: 13
v_call: TRBV27
j_call: TRBJ1-1
cdr3_aa: CASSLPDRVVAFF

clone_size: -
cdr3_length: 17
v_call: TRBV7-9
j_call: TRBJ2-7
cdr3_aa: CASSLVVTGNSGGEQYF

clone_size: -
cdr3_length: 14
v_call: TRBV5-1
j_call: TRBJ2-7
cdr3_aa: CASSLAGGAGEQYF

clone_size: -
cdr3_length: 15
v_call: TRBV5-1
j_call: TRBJ1-2
cdr3_aa: CASSLDGTGELGYTF

clone_size: -
cdr3_length: 12
v_call: TRBV5-6
j_call: TRBJ2-5
cdr3_aa: CASSLVRETQYF

clone_size: -
cdr3_length: 15
v_call: TRBV6-5
j_call: TRBJ2-5
cdr3_aa: CASSIQGKGMETQYF

clone_size: -
cdr3_length: 13
v_call: TRBV11-3
j_call: TRBJ2-1
cdr3_aa: CASSTTSSNEQFF

clone_size: -
cdr3_length: 14
v_call: TRBV6-5
j_call: TRBJ2-7
cdr3_aa: CASSPPPGFYEQYF

clone_size: -
cdr3_length: 13
v_call: TRBV30
j_call: TRBJ1-5
cdr3_aa: CAWTGGRNQPQHF

clone_size: -
cdr3_length: 12
v_call: TRBV5-6
j_call: TRBJ1-1
cdr3_aa: CASSFQNTEAFF

clone_size: once
cdr3_length: 13
v_call: TRBV7-9
j_call: TRBJ1-1
cdr3_aa: CASSSLGSTEAFF

clone_size: few
cdr3_length: 15
v_call: TRBV30
j_call: TRBJ1-6
cdr3_aa: CAWSGQGAGNSPLHF

clone_size: -
cdr3_length: 19
v_call: TRBV5-8
j_call: TRBJ2-2
cdr3_aa: CASSLGGLAGLLNTGELFF

clone_size: -
cdr3_length: 16
v_call: TRBV11-2
j_call: TRBJ1-3
cdr3_aa: CASSFSVTGAGNTIYF

clone_size: -
cdr3_length: 12
v_call: TRBV7-9
j_call: TRBJ2-7
cdr3_aa: CAMSTDTGEQYF

clone_size: -
cdr3_length: 16
v_call: TRBV7-6
j_call: TRBJ2-3
cdr3_aa: CASSLVAGAGTDTQYF

clone_size: -
cdr3_length: 15
v_call: TRBV5-4
j_call: TRBJ1-1
cdr3_aa: CASSAGQQGNTEAFF

clone_size: -
cdr3_length: 13
v_call: TRBV7-9
j_call: TRBJ1-1
cdr3_aa: CASSLRWNTEAFF

clone_size: -
cdr3_length: 10
v_call: TRBV5-8
j_call: TRBJ1-1
cdr3_aa: CASRGAEAFF

clone_size: -
cdr3_length: 13
v_call: TRBV5-4
j_call: TRBJ2-5
cdr3_aa: CASSLRTSETQYF

clone_size: -
cdr3_length: 19
v_call: TRBV3-1/TRBV3-2
j_call: TRBJ1-6
cdr3_aa: CASSQPRFQGSSYNSPLHF

clone_size: -
cdr3_length: 14
v_call: TRBV6-5
j_call: TRBJ1-1
cdr3_aa: CASRRQGIFTEAFF

clone_size: -
cdr3_length: 14
v_call: TRBV18
j_call: TRBJ2-7
cdr3_aa: CASSPPMGGYEQYF

clone_size: -
cdr3_length: 14
v_call: TRBV2
j_call: TRBJ2-7
cdr3_aa: CASTESRYRYEQYF

clone_size: once
cdr3_length: 13
v_call: TRBV5-8
j_call: TRBJ1-5
cdr3_aa: CASSSGVGQPQHF

clone_size: -
cdr3_length: 15
v_call: TRBV10-2
j_call: TRBJ2-3
cdr3_aa: CASSRSGIMVDTQYF

clone_size: once
cdr3_length: 16
v_call: TRBV6-2/TRBV6-3
j_call: TRBJ2-3
cdr3_aa: CASSSPGLPSTDTQYF

clone_size: -
cdr3_length: 13
v_call: TRBV19
j_call: TRBJ2-7
cdr3_aa: CASSTGTGGEQYF

clone_size: -
cdr3_length: 15
v_call: TRBV19
j_call: TRBJ1-1
cdr3_aa: CASSSRGLLLTEAFF

clone_size: -
cdr3_length: 16
v_call: TRBV5-1
j_call: TRBJ2-5
cdr3_aa: CASSLVGSGFQETQYF

clone_size: -
cdr3_length: 14
v_call: TRBV6-5
j_call: TRBJ1-1
cdr3_aa: CASREDRRNTEAFF

clone_size: -
cdr3_length: 15
v_call: TRBV2
j_call: TRBJ1-1
cdr3_aa: CASSEARQGNTEAFF

clone_size: -
cdr3_length: 15
v_call: TRBV19
j_call: TRBJ1-2
cdr3_aa: CASSMSGTKNYGYTF

clone_size: -
cdr3_length: 13
v_call: TRBV10-2
j_call: TRBJ2-1
cdr3_aa: CASTTSPGSEQFF

clone_size: once
cdr3_length: 11
v_call: TRBV30
j_call: TRBJ2-5
cdr3_aa: CAAGERETQYF